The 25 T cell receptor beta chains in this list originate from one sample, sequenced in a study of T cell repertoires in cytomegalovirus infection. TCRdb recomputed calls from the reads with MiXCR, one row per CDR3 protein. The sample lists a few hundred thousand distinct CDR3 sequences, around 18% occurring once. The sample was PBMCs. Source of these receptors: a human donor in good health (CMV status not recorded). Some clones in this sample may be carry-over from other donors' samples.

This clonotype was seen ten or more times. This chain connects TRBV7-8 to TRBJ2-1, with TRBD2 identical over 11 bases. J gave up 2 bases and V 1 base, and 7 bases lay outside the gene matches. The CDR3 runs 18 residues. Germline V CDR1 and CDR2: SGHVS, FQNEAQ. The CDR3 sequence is CASSLGRVAGGPYNEQFF. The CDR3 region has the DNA TGTGCCAGCAGCTTAGGTAGGGTAGCGGGAGGGCCCTACAATGAGCAGTTCTTC.

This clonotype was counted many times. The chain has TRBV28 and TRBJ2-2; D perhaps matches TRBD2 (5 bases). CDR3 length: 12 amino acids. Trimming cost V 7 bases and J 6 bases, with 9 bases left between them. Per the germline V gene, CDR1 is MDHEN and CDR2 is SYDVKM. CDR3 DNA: TGTGCCAGCAATGAGAGGGCCGGGGAGCTGTTTTTT. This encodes CASNERAGELFF.

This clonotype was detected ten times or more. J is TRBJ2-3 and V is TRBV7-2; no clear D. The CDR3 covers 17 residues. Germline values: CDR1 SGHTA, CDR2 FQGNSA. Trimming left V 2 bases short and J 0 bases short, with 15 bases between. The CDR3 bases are TGTGCCAGCAGCTTAAGGTTGGGGATACTTAGCACAGATACGCAGTATTTT. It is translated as CASSLRLGILSTDTQYF.

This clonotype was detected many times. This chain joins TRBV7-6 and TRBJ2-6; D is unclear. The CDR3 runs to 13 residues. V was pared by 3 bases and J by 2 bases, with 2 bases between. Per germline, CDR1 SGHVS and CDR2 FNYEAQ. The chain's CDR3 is CASSFTGANVLTF. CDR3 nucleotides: TGTGCCAGCAGCTTTACTGGGGCCAACGTCCTGACTTTC.

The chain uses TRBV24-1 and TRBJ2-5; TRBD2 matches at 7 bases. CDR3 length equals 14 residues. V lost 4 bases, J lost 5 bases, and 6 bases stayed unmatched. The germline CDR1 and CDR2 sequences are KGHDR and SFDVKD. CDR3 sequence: CATSDPTSEETQYF. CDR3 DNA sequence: TGTGCCACCAGTGACCCTACTAGCGAGGAGACCCAGTACTTC.

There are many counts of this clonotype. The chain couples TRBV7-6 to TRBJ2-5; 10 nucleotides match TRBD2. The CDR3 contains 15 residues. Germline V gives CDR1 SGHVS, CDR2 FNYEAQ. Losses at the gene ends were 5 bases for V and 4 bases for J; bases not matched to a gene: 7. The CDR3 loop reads CASSREGLALETQYF. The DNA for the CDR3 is TGTGCCAGCAGCCGCGAGGGACTAGCGTTAGAGACCCAGTACTTC.

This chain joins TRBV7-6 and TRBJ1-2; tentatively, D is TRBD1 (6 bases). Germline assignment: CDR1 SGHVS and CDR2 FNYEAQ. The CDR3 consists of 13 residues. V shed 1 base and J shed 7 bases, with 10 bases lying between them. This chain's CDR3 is CASSLDRVSGYTF. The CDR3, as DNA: TGTGCCAGCAGCTTAGACAGGGTCTCTGGCTACACCTTC.

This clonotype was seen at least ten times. CDR3 nucleotides: TGTGCCAGCGGTAAACGAGCGGAGACCCAGTACTTC. This codes for CASGKRAETQYF. The chain joins TRBV7-6 to TRBJ2-5; D not certain. CDR3 length: 12 residues. Germline V lookup: CDR1 SGHVS, CDR2 FNYEAQ. Trimming cost V 8 bases and J 5 bases, with 12 bases left between them.

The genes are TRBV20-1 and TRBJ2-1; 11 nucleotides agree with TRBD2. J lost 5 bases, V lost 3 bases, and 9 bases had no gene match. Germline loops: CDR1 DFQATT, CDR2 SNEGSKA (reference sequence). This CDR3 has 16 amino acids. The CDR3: CSARARLAGINNEQFF. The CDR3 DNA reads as TGCAGTGCTAGGGCCCGACTAGCGGGGATTAACAATGAGCAGTTCTTC.

CDR3 protein: CASGERGSAYEQYF. CDR3 nucleotide sequence: TGTGCCAGCGGGGAGCGGGGGAGCGCCTACGAGCAGTACTTC. The chain is built from TRBV7-2 and TRBJ2-7; 8 bases agree with TRBD2. Germline CDR1 and CDR2: SGHTA and FQGNSA. Trimming at V came to 8 bases and at J to 2 bases, leaving 8 bases not matched to a gene. This CDR3 is built from 14 residues.

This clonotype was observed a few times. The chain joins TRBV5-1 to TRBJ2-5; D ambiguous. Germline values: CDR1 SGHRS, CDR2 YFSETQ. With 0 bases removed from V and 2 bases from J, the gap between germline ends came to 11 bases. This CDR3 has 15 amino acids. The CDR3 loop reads CASSLVLAFQETQYF. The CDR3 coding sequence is TGCGCCAGCAGCTTGGTTTTAGCCTTTCAAGAGACCCAGTACTTC.

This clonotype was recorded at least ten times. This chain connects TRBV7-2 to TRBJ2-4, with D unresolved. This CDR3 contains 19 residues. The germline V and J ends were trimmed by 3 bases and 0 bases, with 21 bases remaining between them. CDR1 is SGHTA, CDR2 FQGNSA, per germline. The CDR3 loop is CASSFGLQSRFLAKNIQYF. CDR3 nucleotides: TGTGCCAGCAGCTTCGGGTTACAGTCTCGATTCTTAGCCAAAAACATTCAGTACTTC. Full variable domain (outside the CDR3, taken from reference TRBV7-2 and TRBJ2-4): GAGVSQSPSNKVTEKGKDVELRCDPISGHTALYWYRQSLGQGLEFLIYFQGNSAPDKSGLPSDRFSAERTGGSVSTLTIQRTQQEDSAVYLCASSFGLQSRFLAKNIQYFGAGTRLSVL.

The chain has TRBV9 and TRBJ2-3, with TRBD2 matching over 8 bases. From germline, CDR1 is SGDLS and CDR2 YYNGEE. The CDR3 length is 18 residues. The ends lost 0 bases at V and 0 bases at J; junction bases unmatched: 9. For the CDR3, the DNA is TGTGCCAGCAGCGTAGCGATAGCGGGACCTTATAGCACAGATACGCAGTATTTT. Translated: CASSVAIAGPYSTDTQYF.

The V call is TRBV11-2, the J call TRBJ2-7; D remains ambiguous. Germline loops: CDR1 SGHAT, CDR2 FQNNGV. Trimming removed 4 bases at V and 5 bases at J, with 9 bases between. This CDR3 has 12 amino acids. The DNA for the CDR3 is TGTGCCAGCAGCTCCGACGTCGACGAGCAGTACTTC. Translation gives CASSSDVDEQYF.

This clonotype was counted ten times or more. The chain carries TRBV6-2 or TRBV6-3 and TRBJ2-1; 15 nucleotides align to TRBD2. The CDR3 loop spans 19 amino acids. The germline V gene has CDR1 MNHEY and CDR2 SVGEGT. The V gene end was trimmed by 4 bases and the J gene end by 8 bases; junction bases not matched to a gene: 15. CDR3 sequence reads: CASSSRTSGRAKHIYEQFF. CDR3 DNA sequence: TGTGCCAGCAGTTCCAGGACTAGCGGGAGGGCCAAGCATATCTATGAGCAGTTCTTC.

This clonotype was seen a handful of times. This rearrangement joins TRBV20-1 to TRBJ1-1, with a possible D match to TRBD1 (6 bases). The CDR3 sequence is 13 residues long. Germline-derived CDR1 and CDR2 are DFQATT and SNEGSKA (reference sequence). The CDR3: CGQLPPWGTEAFF. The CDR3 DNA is TGCGGACAGCTTCCCCCTTGGGGCACTGAAGCTTTCTTT.

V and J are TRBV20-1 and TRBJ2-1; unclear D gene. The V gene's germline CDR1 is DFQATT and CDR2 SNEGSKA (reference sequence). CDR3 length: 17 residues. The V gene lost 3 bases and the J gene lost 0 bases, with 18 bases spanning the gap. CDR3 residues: CSASAVPNSYSYNEQFF. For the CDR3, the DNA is TGCAGTGCTAGCGCTGTACCCAACTCGTACTCCTACAATGAGCAGTTCTTC.

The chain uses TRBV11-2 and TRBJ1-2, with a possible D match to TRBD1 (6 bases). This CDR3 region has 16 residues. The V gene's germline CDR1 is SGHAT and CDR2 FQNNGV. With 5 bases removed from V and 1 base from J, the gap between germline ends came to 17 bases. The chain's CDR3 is CASSPIRGANNYGYTF. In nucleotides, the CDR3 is TGTGCCAGCAGCCCAATCCGGGGGGCGAATAACTATGGCTACACCTTC.

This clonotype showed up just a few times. The DNA of the CDR3 is TGTGCCAGCAGTTACAATTTCAGGGAGCAGTTCTTC. Protein: CASSYNFREQFF. This chain uses TRBV6-2 or TRBV6-3 with TRBJ2-1; unclear D gene. Per the germline V gene, CDR1 is MNHEY and CDR2 is SVGEGT. This CDR3 is built from 12 residues. The ends were cut back, 2 bases at V and 10 bases at J, with 9 bases in the middle.

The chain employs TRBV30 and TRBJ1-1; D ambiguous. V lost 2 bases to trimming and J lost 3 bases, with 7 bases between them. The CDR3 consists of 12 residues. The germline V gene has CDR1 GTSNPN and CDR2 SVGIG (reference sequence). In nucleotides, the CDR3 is TGTGCCTGGAGTAGAGAGGACACTGAAGCTTTCTTT. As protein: CAWSREDTEAFF.

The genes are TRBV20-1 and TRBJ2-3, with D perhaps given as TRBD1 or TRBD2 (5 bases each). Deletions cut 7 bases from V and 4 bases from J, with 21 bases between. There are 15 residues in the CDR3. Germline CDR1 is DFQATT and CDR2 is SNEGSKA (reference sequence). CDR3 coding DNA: TGCAGTGTTGACGCTCCCGGGACCTCGCCAGATACGCAGTATTTT. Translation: CSVDAPGTSPDTQYF.

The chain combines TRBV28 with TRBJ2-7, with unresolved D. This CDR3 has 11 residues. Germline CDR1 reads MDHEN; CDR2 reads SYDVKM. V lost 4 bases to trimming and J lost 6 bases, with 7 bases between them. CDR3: CASSWGSEQYF. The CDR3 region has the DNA TGTGCCAGCAGTTGGGGATCCGAGCAGTACTTC. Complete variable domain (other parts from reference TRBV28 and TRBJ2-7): DVKVTQSSRYLVKRTGEKVFLECVQDMDHENMFWYRQDPGLGLRLIYFSYDVKMKEKGDIPEGYSVSREKKERFSLILESASTNQTSMYLCASSWGSEQYFGPGTRLTVT.

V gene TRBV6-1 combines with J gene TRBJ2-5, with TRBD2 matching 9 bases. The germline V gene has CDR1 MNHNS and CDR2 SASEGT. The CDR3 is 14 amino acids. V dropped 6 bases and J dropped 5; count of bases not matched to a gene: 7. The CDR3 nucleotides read TGTGCCAGCAGAGAGAAGCGGGGGGACGAGACCCAGTACTTC. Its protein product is CASREKRGDETQYF.

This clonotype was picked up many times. The CDR3: CASNSDWHYSSTDTQYF. The CDR3 nucleotides are TGTGCCAGCAACTCCGACTGGCACTATAGCTCCACAGATACGCAGTATTTT. The chain links TRBV7-9 to TRBJ2-3; D unresolved. The ends were cut back, 7 bases at V and 2 bases at J, with 22 bases in the middle. This CDR3 is 17 amino acids long. Germline V gene data show CDR1 as SEHNR and CDR2 as FQNEAQ (reference sequence).

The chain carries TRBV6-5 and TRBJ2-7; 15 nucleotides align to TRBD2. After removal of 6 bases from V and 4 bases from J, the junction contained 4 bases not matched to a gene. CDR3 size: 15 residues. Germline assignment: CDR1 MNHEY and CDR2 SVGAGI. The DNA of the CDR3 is TGTGCCAGCAGCCCTGGGACTAGCGGGGGGTACGAGCAGTACTTC. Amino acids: CASSPGTSGGYEQYF.